This T cell receptor beta chain was sequenced during a study of T cells expressing NK-cell markers. On the study more broadly: The eight sequenced donors comprised seven who were HCMV-seropositive and one who was seronegative.

General study findings and limits: There remained a lack of clarity about HCMV specificity of expanded NKG2C+ T cell clones. A handful of donors had dominant NKG2C+ clonotypes that comprised about 1.0-7.0% of their CD8+ T cells.

On this clonotype: What it binds is not known.

Reprocessing the 5' RACE reads, TCRdb reports a single entry for every CDR3 protein and omits DNA. The table lists 200,000 to 300,000 distinct CDR3 sequences. CDR1 and CDR2 (germline): LNHDA, SQIVND (reference sequence). This CDR3 comprises 17 residues. The chain carries TRBV19 and TRBJ2-2. The origin of this receptor is a man younger than 30 in good health. The sequenced sample was blood T cells: a sorted CD56 or NKG2C T cell subset, CD4+ or CD8+ T cells, or bulk PBMC T cells (not recorded which). This CDR3 reads CATTHTRIPKHTGELFF.